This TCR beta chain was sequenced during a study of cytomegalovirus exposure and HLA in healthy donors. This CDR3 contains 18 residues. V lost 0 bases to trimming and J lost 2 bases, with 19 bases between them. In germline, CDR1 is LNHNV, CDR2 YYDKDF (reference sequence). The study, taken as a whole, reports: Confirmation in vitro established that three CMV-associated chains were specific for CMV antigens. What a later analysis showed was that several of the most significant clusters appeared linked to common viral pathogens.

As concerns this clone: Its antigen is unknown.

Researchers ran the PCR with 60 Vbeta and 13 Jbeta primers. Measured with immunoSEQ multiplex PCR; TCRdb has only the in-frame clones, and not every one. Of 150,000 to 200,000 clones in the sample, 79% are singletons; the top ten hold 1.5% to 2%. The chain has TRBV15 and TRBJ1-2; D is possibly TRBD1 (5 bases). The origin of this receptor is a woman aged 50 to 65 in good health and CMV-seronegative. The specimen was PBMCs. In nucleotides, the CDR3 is TGTGCCACCAGCAGAGATCTTCGCGGGGGTAGATCGAACTATGGCTACACCTTC. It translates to CATSRDLRGGRSNYGYTF.